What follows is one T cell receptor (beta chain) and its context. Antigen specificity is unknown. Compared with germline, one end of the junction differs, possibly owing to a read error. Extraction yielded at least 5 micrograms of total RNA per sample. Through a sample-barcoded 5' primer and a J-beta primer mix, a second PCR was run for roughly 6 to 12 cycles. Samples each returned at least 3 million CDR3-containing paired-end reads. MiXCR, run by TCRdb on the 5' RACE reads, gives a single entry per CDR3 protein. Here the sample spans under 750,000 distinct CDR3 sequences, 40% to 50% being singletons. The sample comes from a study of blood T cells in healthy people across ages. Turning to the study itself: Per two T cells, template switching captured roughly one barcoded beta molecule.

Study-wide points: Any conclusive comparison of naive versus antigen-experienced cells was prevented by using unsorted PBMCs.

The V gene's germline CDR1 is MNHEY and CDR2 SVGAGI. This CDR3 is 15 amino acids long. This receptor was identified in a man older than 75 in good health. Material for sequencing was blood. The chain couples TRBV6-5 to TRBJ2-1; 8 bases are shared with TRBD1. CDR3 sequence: CASSFGTGSCNEQFF. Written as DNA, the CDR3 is TGCGCCAGCAGTTTTGGGACAGGCTCCTGCAATGAGCAGTTCTTC.